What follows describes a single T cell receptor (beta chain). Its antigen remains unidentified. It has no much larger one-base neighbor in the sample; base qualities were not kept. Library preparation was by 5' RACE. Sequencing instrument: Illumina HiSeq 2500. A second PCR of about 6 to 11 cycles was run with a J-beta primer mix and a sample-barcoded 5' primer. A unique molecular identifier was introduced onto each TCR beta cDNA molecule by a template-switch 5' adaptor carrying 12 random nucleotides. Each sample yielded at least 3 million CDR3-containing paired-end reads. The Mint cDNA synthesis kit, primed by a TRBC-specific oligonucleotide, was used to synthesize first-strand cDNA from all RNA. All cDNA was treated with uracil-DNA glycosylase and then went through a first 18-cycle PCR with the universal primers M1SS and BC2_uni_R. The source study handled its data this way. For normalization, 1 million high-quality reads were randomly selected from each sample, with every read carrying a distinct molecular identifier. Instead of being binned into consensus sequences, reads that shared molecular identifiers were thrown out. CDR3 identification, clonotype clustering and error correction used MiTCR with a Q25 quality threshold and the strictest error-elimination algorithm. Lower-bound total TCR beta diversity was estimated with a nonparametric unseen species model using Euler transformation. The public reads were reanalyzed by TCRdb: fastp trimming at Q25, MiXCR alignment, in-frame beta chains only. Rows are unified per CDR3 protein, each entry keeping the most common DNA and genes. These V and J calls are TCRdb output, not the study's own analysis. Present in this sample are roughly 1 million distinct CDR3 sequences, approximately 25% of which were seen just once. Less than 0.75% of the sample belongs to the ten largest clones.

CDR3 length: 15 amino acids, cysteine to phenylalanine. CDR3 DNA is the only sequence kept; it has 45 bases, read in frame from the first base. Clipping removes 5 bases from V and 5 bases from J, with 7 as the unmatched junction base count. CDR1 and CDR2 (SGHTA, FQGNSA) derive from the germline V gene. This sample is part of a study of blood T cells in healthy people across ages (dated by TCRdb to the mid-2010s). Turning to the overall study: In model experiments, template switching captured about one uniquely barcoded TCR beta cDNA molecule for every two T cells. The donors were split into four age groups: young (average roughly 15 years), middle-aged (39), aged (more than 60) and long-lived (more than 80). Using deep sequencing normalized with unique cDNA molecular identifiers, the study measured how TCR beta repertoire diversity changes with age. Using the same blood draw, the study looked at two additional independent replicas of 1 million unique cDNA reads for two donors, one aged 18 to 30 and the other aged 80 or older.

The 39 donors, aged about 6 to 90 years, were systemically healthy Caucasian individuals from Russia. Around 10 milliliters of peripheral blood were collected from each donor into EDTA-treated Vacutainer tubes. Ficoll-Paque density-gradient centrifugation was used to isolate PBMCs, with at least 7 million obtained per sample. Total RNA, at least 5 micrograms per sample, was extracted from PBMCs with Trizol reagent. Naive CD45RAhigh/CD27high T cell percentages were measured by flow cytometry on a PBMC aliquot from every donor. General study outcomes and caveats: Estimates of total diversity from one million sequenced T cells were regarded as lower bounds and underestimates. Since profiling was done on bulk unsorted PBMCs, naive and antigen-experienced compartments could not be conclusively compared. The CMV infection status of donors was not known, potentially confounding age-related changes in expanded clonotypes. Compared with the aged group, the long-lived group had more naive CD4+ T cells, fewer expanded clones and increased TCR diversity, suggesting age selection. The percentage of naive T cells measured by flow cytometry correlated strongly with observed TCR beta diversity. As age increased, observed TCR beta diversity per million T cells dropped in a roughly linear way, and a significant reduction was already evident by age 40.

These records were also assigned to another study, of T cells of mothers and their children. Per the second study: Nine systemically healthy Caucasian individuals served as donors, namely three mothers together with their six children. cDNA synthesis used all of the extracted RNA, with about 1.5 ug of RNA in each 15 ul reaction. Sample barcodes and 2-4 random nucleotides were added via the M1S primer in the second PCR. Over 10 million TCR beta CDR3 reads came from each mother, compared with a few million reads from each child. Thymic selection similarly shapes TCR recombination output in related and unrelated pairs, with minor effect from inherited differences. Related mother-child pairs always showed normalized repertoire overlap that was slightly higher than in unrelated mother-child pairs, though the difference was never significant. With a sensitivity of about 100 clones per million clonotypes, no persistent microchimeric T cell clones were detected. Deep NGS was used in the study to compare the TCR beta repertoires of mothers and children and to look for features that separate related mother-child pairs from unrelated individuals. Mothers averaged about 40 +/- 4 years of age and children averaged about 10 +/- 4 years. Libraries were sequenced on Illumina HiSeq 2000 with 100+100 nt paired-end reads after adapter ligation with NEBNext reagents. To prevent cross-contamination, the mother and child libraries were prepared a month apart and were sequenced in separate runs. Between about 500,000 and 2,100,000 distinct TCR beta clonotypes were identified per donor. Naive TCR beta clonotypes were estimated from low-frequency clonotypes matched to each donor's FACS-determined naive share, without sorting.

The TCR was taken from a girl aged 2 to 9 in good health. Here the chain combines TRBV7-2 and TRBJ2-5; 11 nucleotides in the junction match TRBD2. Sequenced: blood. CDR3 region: CASSLTSGVRETQYF. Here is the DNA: TGTGCCAGCAGCCTGACTAGCGGGGTGAGGGAGACCCAGTACTTC. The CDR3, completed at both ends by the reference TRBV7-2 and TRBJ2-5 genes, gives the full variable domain GAGVSQSPSNKVTEKGKDVELRCDPISGHTALYWYRQSLGQGLEFLIYFQGNSAPDKSGLPSDRFSAERTGGSVSTLTIQRTQQEDSAVYLCASSLTSGVRETQYFGPGTRLLVL.